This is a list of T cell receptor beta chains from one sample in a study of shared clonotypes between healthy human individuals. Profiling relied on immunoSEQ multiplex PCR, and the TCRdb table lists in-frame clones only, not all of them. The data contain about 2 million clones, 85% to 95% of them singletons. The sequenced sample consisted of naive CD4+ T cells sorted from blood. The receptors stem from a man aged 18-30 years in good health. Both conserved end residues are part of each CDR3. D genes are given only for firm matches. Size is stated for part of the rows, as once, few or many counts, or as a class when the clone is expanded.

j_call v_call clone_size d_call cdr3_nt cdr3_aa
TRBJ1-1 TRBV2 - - TGTGCCAGCAATCCAATGGGTACTCCGGCCAGGCGGAACACTGAAGCTTTCTTT CASNPMGTPARRNTEAFF
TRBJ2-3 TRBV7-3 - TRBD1 TGTGCCAGCAGCTCCATAGGGAAAGTAGTACAGGGGGCGCAAGATACGCAGTATTTT CASSSIGKVVQGAQDTQYF
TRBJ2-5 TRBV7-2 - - TGTGCCAGCAGCTTGTCTAGCACGCTTTTGGAGACCCAGTACTTC CASSLSSTLLETQYF
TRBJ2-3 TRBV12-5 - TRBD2 TGTGCTAGTGCAGTGGGCCTAGCGGGGAACACGCAGTATTTT CASAVGLAGNTQYF
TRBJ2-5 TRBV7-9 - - TGTGCCAGCGGGCCCTTGGGGGAGACCCAGTACTTC CASGPLGETQYF
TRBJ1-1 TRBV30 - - TGTGCCTGGAGTGTACGCTCGGCTCGGCATTCGGGAGCTTTCTTT CAWSVRSARHSGAFF
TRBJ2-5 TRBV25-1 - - TGTGCCAGCAGTTCCGGGACTCTCCAAGAGACCCAGTACTTC CASSSGTLQETQYF
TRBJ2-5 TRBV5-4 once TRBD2 TGTGCCAGCAGCTTATCCGGGAGGGCCGGAGAGACCCAGTACTTC CASSLSGRAGETQYF
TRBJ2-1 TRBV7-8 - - TGTGCCAGCAACGAGGCCTCCTACAATGAGCAGTTCTTC CASNEASYNEQFF
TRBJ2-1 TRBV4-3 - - TGCGCCAGCAGCCAAGATGCGGGGACAGATCCTGAGCAGTTCTTC CASSQDAGTDPEQFF
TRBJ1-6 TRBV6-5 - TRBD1 TGTGCCAGCAGCAGACAGGGAGGCAATTCACCCCTCCACTTT CASSRQGGNSPLHF
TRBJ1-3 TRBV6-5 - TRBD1 TGTGCCAGCAGGCGGGACAGAAGCTCTGGAAACACCATATATTTT CASRRDRSSGNTIYF